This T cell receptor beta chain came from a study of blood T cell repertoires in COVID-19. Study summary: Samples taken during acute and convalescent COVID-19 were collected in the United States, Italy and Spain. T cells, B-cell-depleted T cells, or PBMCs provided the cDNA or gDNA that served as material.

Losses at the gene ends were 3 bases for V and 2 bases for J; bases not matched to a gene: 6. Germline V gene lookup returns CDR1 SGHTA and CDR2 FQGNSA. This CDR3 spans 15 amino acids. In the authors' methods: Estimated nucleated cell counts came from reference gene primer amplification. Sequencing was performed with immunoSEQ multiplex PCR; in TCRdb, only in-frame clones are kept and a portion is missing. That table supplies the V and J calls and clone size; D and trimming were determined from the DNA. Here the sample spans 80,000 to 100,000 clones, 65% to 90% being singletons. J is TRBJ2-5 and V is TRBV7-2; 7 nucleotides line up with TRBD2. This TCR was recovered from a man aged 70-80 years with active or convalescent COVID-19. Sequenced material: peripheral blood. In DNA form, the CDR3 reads TGTGCCAGCAGCTTGAGGCGGGGGTTACAAGAGACCCAGTACTTC. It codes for CASSLRRGLQETQYF.